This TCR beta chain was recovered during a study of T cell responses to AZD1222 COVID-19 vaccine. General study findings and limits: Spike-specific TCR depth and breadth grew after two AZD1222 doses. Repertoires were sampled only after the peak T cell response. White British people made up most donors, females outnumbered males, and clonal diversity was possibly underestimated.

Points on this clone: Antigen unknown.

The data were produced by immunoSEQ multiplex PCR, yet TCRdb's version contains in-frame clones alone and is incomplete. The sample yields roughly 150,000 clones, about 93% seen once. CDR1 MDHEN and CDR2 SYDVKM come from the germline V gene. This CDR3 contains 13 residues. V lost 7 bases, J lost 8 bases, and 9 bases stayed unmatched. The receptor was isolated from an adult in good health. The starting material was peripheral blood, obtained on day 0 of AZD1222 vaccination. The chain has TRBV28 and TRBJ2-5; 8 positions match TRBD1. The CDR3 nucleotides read TGTGCCAGCAACGTGGACAGGGCGTTAACCCAGTACTTC. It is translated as CASNVDRALTQYF.